This TCR beta chain emerged from a study of CD8+CD57+ T cells in acquired aplastic anemia. The use of genomic DNA as template underpinned the TCR beta VDJ and CDR3 profiling. TCRdb called the reads again in MiXCR, with one record for every CDR3 protein. Among a few hundred thousand distinct CDR3 sequences listed, 50% to 65% were seen once. By flow cytometry, patients selected for sequencing had shown an expansion of CD8+CD57+ cells. This CDR3 spans 12 amino acids. Germline loops: CDR1 SGDLS, CDR2 YYNGEE. V gave up 6 bases and J gave up 6 bases, with 11 bases separating them. V is TRBV9 and J is TRBJ2-3; D gene unclear. The sequenced sample consisted of sorted CD4+, CD8+, or CD8+CD57+ T cells (not recorded which) from PBMCs. This TCR derives from a human donor with aplastic anemia. This chain's CDR3 is CASTKYDDTQYF. Here the CDR3 DNA reads TGTGCCAGCACGAAGTACGACGATACGCAGTATTTT.